This passage covers 26 T cell receptor beta chains from one sample sequenced in a study of cytomegalovirus exposure and HLA in healthy donors. PCR employed 60 Vbeta and 13 Jbeta primers. Here immunoSEQ multiplex PCR was the method, and the copy in TCRdb shows in-frame clones only, minus some. This sample has about 160,000 clones, with 79% found just once. The source material was PBMCs. All receptors come from a man in his forties in good health and CMV-seronegative.

The V call is TRBV5-1, the J call TRBJ1-5; 7 positions match TRBD1. Germline CDR1 and CDR2: SGHRS and YFSETQ. The CDR3 loop spans 13 amino acids. The trim removed 0 bases at V and 7 bases at J, leaving 1 base unmatched. Here the CDR3 reads CASSLAGGQPQHF. The CDR3 coding sequence is TGCGCCAGCAGCTTGGCAGGGGGACAGCCCCAGCATTTT.

The chain recombines TRBV28 with TRBJ2-7, with a possible D match to TRBD1 (6 bases). Germline CDR1 reads MDHEN; CDR2 reads SYDVKM. The CDR3 is 16 residues long. V lost 5 bases and J lost 11, with 28 bases in between. The CDR3 region is CASSPTGRPRRTLEYF. The DNA of the CDR3 is TGTGCCAGCAGTCCGACAGGCCGCCCCCGCCGTACGTTGGAGTACTTC.

The chain carries TRBV2 and TRBJ1-2, with 7 nucleotides matching TRBD1. From germline, CDR1 is SNHLY and CDR2 FYNNEI. The CDR3 contains 15 residues. V lost 3 bases to trimming and J lost 1 base; unmatched junction nucleotides: 5. In nucleotides, the CDR3 is TGTGCCAGCAGTGAGTCACAGGGGAATAACTATGGCTACACCTTC. Translated: CASSESQGNNYGYTF.

The chain uses TRBV28 and TRBJ1-5; TRBD1 is a possible D gene (5 bases). The CDR3 is 14 amino acids. The germline V gene has CDR1 MDHEN and CDR2 SYDVKM. V lost 7 bases, J lost 6 bases, and 16 bases lay in between. The CDR3 reads CASIVRQGGQPQHF. The CDR3 coding sequence is TGTGCCAGCATCGTGAGGCAGGGAGGTCAGCCCCAGCATTTT. Complete variable domain (other parts from reference TRBV28 and TRBJ1-5): DVKVTQSSRYLVKRTGEKVFLECVQDMDHENMFWYRQDPGLGLRLIYFSYDVKMKEKGDIPEGYSVSREKKERFSLILESASTNQTSMYLCASIVRQGGQPQHFGDGTRLSIL.

The rearrangement uses TRBV29-1 and TRBJ1-5; TRBD1 matches at 7 bases. CDR1 is SQVTM and CDR2 is ANQGSEA in the germline V gene. The J segment lost 5 bases and the V segment lost 5 bases, leaving 9 bases of the junction unmatched. The CDR3 has 14 amino acids. This chain's CDR3 is CSVRKGGIDQPQHF. The DNA for the CDR3 is TGCAGCGTTCGCAAAGGGGGCATTGATCAGCCCCAGCATTTT.

The CDR3 loop is CASQAGYEQYF. As DNA, the CDR3 is TGTGCCAGCCAAGCAGGCTACGAGCAGTACTTC. The rearrangement uses TRBV28 and TRBJ2-7; unclear D gene. CDR1 is MDHEN, CDR2 SYDVKM, per germline. Trimming shortened V by 8 bases and J by 3 bases, and 8 bases separated the two germline ends. The CDR3 has 11 amino acids.

The V call is TRBV5-1, the J call TRBJ2-7, with TRBD2 matching 9 bases. V lost 3 bases to trimming and J lost 5 bases; unmatched junction nucleotides: 12. CDR1 is SGHRS, CDR2 YFSETQ, per germline. The CDR3 length is 16 residues. CDR3 loop: CASSSEQREAQDEQYF. CDR3 DNA: TGCGCCAGCAGCTCGGAACAGCGGGAGGCCCAAGACGAGCAGTACTTC.

The chain uses TRBV30 and TRBJ2-1; 7 positions agree with TRBD2. The ends lost 4 bases at V and 8 bases at J; junction bases unmatched: 11. Germline CDR1 is GTSNPN and CDR2 is SVGIG (reference sequence). The length of the CDR3 is 14 residues. The CDR3 region is CAWTGGRGSDEQFF. Written as DNA, the CDR3 is TGTGCCTGGACGGGTGGGCGCGGGAGTGATGAGCAGTTCTTC.

This rearrangement joins TRBV11-2 to TRBJ2-5, with TRBD2 matching 7 bases. Unmatched junction bases numbered 4, after V lost 1 base and J lost 5 bases. The CDR3 length is 14 residues. The germline V gene has CDR1 SGHAT and CDR2 FQNNGV. Written as DNA, the CDR3 is TGTGCCAGCAGCTTAGGGACTAGACGGGAGACCCAGTACTTC. It codes for CASSLGTRRETQYF.

The chain uses TRBV18 and TRBJ1-2; TRBD1 might be the D (5 bases). This CDR3 comprises 15 residues. Trimming pared 3 bases from V and 2 bases from J, leaving 13 bases between. The germline V gene has CDR1 KGHSH and CDR2 LQKENI. This CDR3 reads CASSPAREINYGYTF. DNA for the CDR3: TGTGCCAGCTCACCCGCCAGGGAAATCAACTATGGCTACACCTTC.

This clone came up once. CDR3 sequence: CASSREGRNTDTQYF. Written as DNA, the CDR3 is TGTGCCAGCAGCCGGGAGGGGAGAAACACAGATACGCAGTATTTT. J is TRBJ2-3 and V is TRBV5-4, with 8 bases fitting TRBD2. The V gene's germline CDR1 is SGHNT and CDR2 YYREEE (reference sequence). This CDR3 is built from 15 residues. V shed 4 bases, J shed 2 bases, and the junction held 6 bases outside the gene matches. The whole variable domain, remainder taken from reference TRBV5-4 and TRBJ2-3, is ETGVTQSPTHLIKTRGQQVTLRCSSQSGHNTVSWYQQALGQGPQFIFQYYREEENGRGNFPPRFSGLQFPNYSSELNVNALELDDSALYLCASSREGRNTDTQYFGPGTRLTVL.

This clone was observed a few times. The V call is TRBV2, the J call TRBJ1-4; the match to TRBD1 covers 10 bases. V lost 2 bases, J lost 2 bases, and 2 bases stayed unmatched. Germline lookup yields CDR1 SNHLY and CDR2 FYNNEI. The CDR3 totals 16 residues. The DNA of the CDR3 is TGTGCCAGCAGTGAATTGACAGGGGGCACTAATGAAAAACTGTTTTTT. This sequence encodes CASSELTGGTNEKLFF.

The DNA for the CDR3 is TGTGCCAGCCTACAGGGCGATGAATATTATGGCTACACCTTC. It specifies CASLQGDEYYGYTF. The V call is TRBV28, the J call TRBJ1-2, with a possible D match to TRBD1 (6 bases). CDR3 length: 14 amino acids. Per germline, CDR1 MDHEN and CDR2 SYDVKM. The V and J ends lost 8 bases and 5 bases respectively, with 18 bases between them.

In its sample, this clone was seen once. The chain recombines TRBV29-1 with TRBJ2-3, with 9 bases matching TRBD2. The ends lost 1 base at V and 0 bases at J; junction bases unmatched: 5. Per the germline V gene, CDR1 is SQVTM and CDR2 is ANQGSEA. CDR3 length equals 16 residues. CDR3 nucleotides: TGCAGCGTTGAAGCCCTAGCGGGATCTAGCACAGATACGCAGTATTTT. Its protein product is CSVEALAGSSTDTQYF.

The chain links TRBV6-5 to TRBJ2-3; the match to TRBD1 covers 7 bases. This CDR3 contains 13 residues. V lost 5 bases to trimming and J lost 7 bases; unmatched junction nucleotides: 6. The germline gives CDR1 MNHEY, CDR2 SVGAGI. CDR3 DNA: TGTGCCAGCAGTCCTCGACAGGGCTATACGCAGTATTTT. Residues: CASSPRQGYTQYF.

Only one count was recorded for this clone. The rearrangement uses TRBV5-4 and TRBJ1-2; weak D call: TRBD1 (6 bases). The V end was cut by 1 base, the J end by 8 bases, with 15 bases between. Germline V CDR1 and CDR2: SGHNT, YYREEE (reference sequence). The CDR3 runs to 14 residues. The CDR3 bases are TGTGCCAGCAGCTTGTACCAGGGGACCCGGGGCTACACCTTC. As protein: CASSLYQGTRGYTF.

This clone was detected only a few times. Mismatch with germline at one junction end may stem from a read error. The chain combines TRBV6-5 with TRBJ2-4; possibly TRBD2 for D (5 bases). This CDR3 is built from 15 residues. CDR1 and CDR2 from the germline V gene are MNHEY and SVGAGI. The CDR3 sequence: CASSPSGLAKNSQYF. CDR3 sequence (DNA): TGTGCCAGCAGCCCCTCGGGGTTAGCCAAAAACAGTCAGTACTTC.

J is TRBJ1-2 and V is TRBV7-2; TRBD1 matches at 8 bases. With 3 bases clipped from V and 5 bases from J, the junction kept 11 bases outside the gene matches. This CDR3 has 16 amino acids. Per germline, CDR1 SGHTA and CDR2 FQGNSA. CDR3 nucleotide sequence: TGTGCCAGCAGCTTGGGGCCGGGACAGGTGCGGTATGGCTACACCTTC. Its translation is CASSLGPGQVRYGYTF.

This chain connects TRBV18 to TRBJ2-3, with D maybe TRBD1 (5 bases). This CDR3 comprises 16 residues. Looked up from germline, CDR1 is KGHSH and CDR2 is LQKENI. Trimming shortened V by 2 bases and J by 0 bases, and 12 bases separated the two germline ends. Written as DNA, the CDR3 is TGTGCCAGCTCACCAAGGGGCGGACCGAGCACAGATACGCAGTATTTT. This translates into CASSPRGGPSTDTQYF.

The chain couples TRBV2 to TRBJ2-2; 9 bases fit TRBD1. This CDR3 has 16 amino acids. CDR1 and CDR2 from the germline V gene are SNHLY and FYNNEI. V lost 1 base to trimming and J lost 7 bases; unmatched junction nucleotides: 7. The DNA of the CDR3 is TGTGCCAGCAGTGAAGTCGGGACAGGGTTTAGCGGGGAGCTGTTTTTT. Its protein product is CASSEVGTGFSGELFF.

A word on this clone: Other nucleotide sequences from this sample produce the same CDR3. The chain links TRBV5-1 to TRBJ2-3; no clear D gene. CDR1 and CDR2 from the germline V gene are SGHRS and YFSETQ. V lost 1 base and J lost 1, with 4 bases in between. The CDR3 is made up of 13 amino acids. CDR3 nucleotide sequence: TGCGCCAGCAGCTTGACGGGCACAGATACGCAGTATTTT. Its translation is CASSLTGTDTQYF.

In nucleotides, the CDR3 is TGTGCCAGCAGCAAAGCGCTGCCCCAGCGGGAGCGAGCCAAAAACATTCAGTACTTC. Translation: CASSKALPQRERAKNIQYF. The V and J genes are TRBV21-1 and TRBJ2-4; TRBD2, the table's D call, was not compared with the DNA. TRBV21-1 is described as a pseudogene. This CDR3 has 19 residues.

The chain recombines TRBV5-1 with TRBJ1-1; TRBD1 agrees at 7 bases. The germline V gene has CDR1 SGHRS and CDR2 YFSETQ. Unmatched junction bases numbered 3, after V lost 2 bases and J lost 2 bases. CDR3 length: 14 residues. CDR3: CASSFGTANTEAFF. DNA for the CDR3: TGCGCCAGCAGCTTCGGGACAGCAAACACTGAAGCTTTCTTT.

This chain connects TRBV21-1 to TRBJ2-5; the D segment call TRBD2 is taken from the table without a DNA check. TRBV21-1 is a known pseudogene. There are 12 residues in the CDR3. The CDR3 protein is CASSKVRQTQYF. The CDR3 nucleotides read TGTGCCAGCAGCAAAGTGAGGCAGACCCAGTACTTC.

The chain uses TRBV27 and TRBJ2-2; TRBD1 might be the D (6 bases). The CDR3 extends over 14 amino acids. V lost 4 bases, J lost 4 bases, and 10 bases lay in between. CDR1 is MNHEY, CDR2 SMNVEV, per germline (reference sequence). CDR3 coding DNA: TGTGCCAGCAGTTCAGGGACAAGCACCGGGGAGCTGTTTTTT. This translates into CASSSGTSTGELFF.

This rearrangement joins TRBV27 to TRBJ1-2, with 10 bases lining up with TRBD1. The CDR3 loop spans 16 amino acids. V gave up 4 bases and J gave up 5 bases; unmatched junction bases: 10. Per germline, CDR1 MNHEY and CDR2 SMNVEV (reference sequence). The CDR3 nucleotides read TGTGCCAGCAGTTCGACCTCTGGACAGGGGGTGTATGGCTACACCTTC. Its translation is CASSSTSGQGVYGYTF.